The rows below give T cell receptor beta chains drawn from one sample of a study of human CD4 T cells and Enterobacteriaceae. Generated by immunoSEQ multiplex PCR, the TCRdb table keeps only in-frame clones and is missing some. The sample lists about 29,000 clones; roughly four fifths were seen once. Sequences were obtained from memory CD4+ T cells from blood. The origin of the receptors is a human donor in good health. Both conserved end residues are part of each CDR3. D genes are given only for firm matches. Expanded clones are given a class, and other clones once, few, many or no size at all.

D: -
V: TRBV19
size: -
J: TRBJ1-1
CDR3: CASSDPFVGMNTEAFF
DNA: TGTGCCAGTAGTGACCCCTTTGTGGGGATGAACACTGAAGCTTTCTTT

D: -
V: TRBV6-1
size: -
J: TRBJ1-6
CDR3: CASSDGGGNSPLHF
DNA: TGTGCCAGCAGTGATGGGGGTGGGAATTCACCCCTCCACTTT

D: TRBD1
V: TRBV11-2
size: -
J: TRBJ1-1
CDR3: CASSLVGRGRTEAFF
DNA: TGTGCCAGCAGCTTAGTGGGCAGGGGGCGAACTGAAGCTTTCTTT

D: -
V: TRBV5-1
size: -
J: TRBJ2-1
CDR3: CASSWSGKDSDEQFF
DNA: TGCGCCAGCAGCTGGTCGGGAAAGGATAGCGATGAGCAGTTCTTC

D: -
V: TRBV5-1
size: -
J: TRBJ2-5
CDR3: CASSSNIAFQETQYF
DNA: TGCGCCAGCAGCTCTAACATAGCGTTTCAAGAGACCCAGTACTTC

D: TRBD1
V: TRBV15
size: once
J: TRBJ2-1
CDR3: CATSRGLGTGGFLNEQFF
DNA: TGTGCCACCAGCAGAGGACTAGGGACAGGGGGCTTTTTAAATGAGCAGTTCTTC

D: TRBD2
V: TRBV6-1
size: -
J: TRBJ2-7
CDR3: CASSVRGLAGVIYEQYF
DNA: TGTGCCAGCAGTGTTAGAGGACTAGCGGGAGTCATTTACGAGCAGTACTTC

D: TRBD2
V: TRBV6-5
size: -
J: TRBJ2-1
CDR3: CASSRAGSFSEQFF
DNA: TGTGCCAGCAGCAGAGCGGGGTCTTTTAGTGAGCAGTTCTTC

D: -
V: TRBV19
size: -
J: TRBJ1-2
CDR3: CASSIDRWGARNGYTF
DNA: TGTGCCAGTAGTATAGATCGATGGGGCGCACGGAATGGCTACACCTTC

D: -
V: TRBV5-5
size: -
J: TRBJ1-2
CDR3: CASSLDGGDYGYTF
DNA: TGTGCCAGCAGCCTGGATGGAGGGGACTATGGCTACACCTTC

D: -
V: TRBV5-1
size: -
J: TRBJ1-1
CDR3: CASSLAGHLNTEAFF
DNA: TGCGCCAGCAGCTTGGCCGGCCACCTGAACACTGAAGCTTTCTTT

D: TRBD2
V: TRBV15
size: -
J: TRBJ2-1
CDR3: CATSMEGGRSLSYNEQFF
DNA: TGTGCCACCAGCATGGAGGGCGGGAGGTCCCTCTCCTACAATGAGCAGTTCTTC

D: TRBD1
V: TRBV29-1
size: once
J: TRBJ1-2
CDR3: CSARTGANYGYTF
DNA: TGCAGCGCCAGGACAGGGGCTAACTATGGCTACACCTTC

D: -
V: TRBV4-2
size: -
J: TRBJ2-7
CDR3: CASSQGSRYSFYEQYF
DNA: TGTGCCAGCAGCCAAGGATCGAGGTACAGCTTCTACGAGCAGTACTTC

D: TRBD1
V: TRBV28
size: -
J: TRBJ2-3
CDR3: CASSPSRDRGYTDTQYF
DNA: TGTGCCAGCAGCCCAAGCCGCGACAGGGGCTACACAGATACGCAGTATTTT

D: TRBD1
V: TRBV6-1
size: -
J: TRBJ2-5
CDR3: CASSVFGQGAKETQYF
DNA: TGTGCCAGCAGTGTATTCGGACAGGGGGCAAAAGAGACCCAGTACTTC

D: TRBD1
V: TRBV2
size: -
J: TRBJ2-7
CDR3: CASSEDRDSSYEQYF
DNA: TGTGCCAGCAGTGAAGACCGGGACAGCTCCTACGAGCAGTACTTC

D: -
V: TRBV2
size: -
J: TRBJ1-2
CDR3: CASSTQGTNYGYTF
DNA: TGTGCCAGCAGTACACAGGGCACTAACTATGGCTACACCTTC

D: -
V: TRBV29-1
size: few
J: TRBJ2-7
CDR3: CSVVETRDRGSEQYF
DNA: TGCAGCGTTGTCGAGACCCGGGACCGCGGTAGCGAGCAGTACTTC

D: -
V: TRBV19
size: -
J: TRBJ2-3
CDR3: CASSSRDGASTDTQYF
DNA: TGTGCCAGTAGTTCCCGGGACGGCGCTAGCACAGATACGCAGTATTTT

D: -
V: TRBV30
size: -
J: TRBJ1-1
CDR3: CAWMAFRGFNTEAFF
DNA: TGTGCCTGGATGGCGTTTCGGGGTTTCAACACTGAAGCTTTCTTT

D: -
V: TRBV2
size: -
J: TRBJ1-5
CDR3: CASRPGRTYSNQPQHF
DNA: TGTGCCAGCAGGCCGGGGCGGACCTATAGCAATCAGCCCCAGCATTTT

D: -
V: TRBV6-5
size: -
J: TRBJ2-7
CDR3: CASSHSDEAYEQYF
DNA: TGTGCCAGCAGTCACTCTGACGAGGCCTACGAGCAGTACTTC